The 5 T cell receptor beta chains in this list originate from one sample, sequenced in a study of blood T cell repertoires in COVID-19. Profiled with immunoSEQ multiplex PCR; TCRdb holds only in-frame clones, not every one. Counted here are more than 95,000 clones, approximately 90% occurring once; the ten biggest clones make up around 2.1%. Material for sequencing was peripheral blood. The receptor source for this set is a man between 45 and 60 years old with COVID-19, enrolled during active disease.

The chain employs TRBV2 and TRBJ1-2, with D maybe TRBD1 (5 bases). Germline-derived CDR1 and CDR2 are SNHLY and FYNNEI. V was cut by 2 bases and J by 7 bases, with 14 bases left in between. The CDR3 covers 14 residues. CDR3 region: CASSERQGWGGYTF. The CDR3 DNA is TGTGCCAGCAGTGAACGGCAGGGTTGGGGTGGCTACACCTTC.

The rearrangement links TRBV28 to TRBJ1-6, with TRBD1 identical over 8 bases. V shed 5 bases and J 8 bases; nucleotides not matched to a gene: 2. The CDR3 sequence is 13 residues long. Germline V gene sequence: CDR1 MDHEN, CDR2 SYDVKM. CDR3 in DNA: TGTGCCAGCAGTCAGGGGGCATATTCACCCCTCCACTTT. This sequence encodes CASSQGAYSPLHF.

This chain uses TRBV18 with TRBJ2-1, with D possibly being TRBD2 (5 bases). Between the trimmed V and J ends, which lost 0 bases and 7 bases, there was a span of 16 bases. This CDR3 contains 16 residues. Germline V CDR1 and CDR2: KGHSH, LQKENI. CDR3 amino acids: CASSPPGLAIGNEQFF. CDR3 coding DNA: TGTGCCAGCTCACCACCCGGACTCGCTATAGGGAATGAGCAGTTCTTC.

This clone was recorded once. This chain joins TRBV4-3 and TRBJ1-4, with a tentative D call TRBD1 (6 bases). The CDR3 loop spans 16 amino acids. Germline V CDR1 and CDR2: LGHNA, YSLEER. V lost 1 base and J 0 bases, leaving 9 bases between the germline ends. CDR3 nucleotide sequence: TGCGCCAGCAGCCAAGGAGGGGGAGCAACTAATGAAAAACTGTTTTTT. Translating it yields CASSQGGGATNEKLFF.

The chain is built from TRBV7-3 and TRBJ2-1; 7 bases are shared with TRBD2. CDR3 size: 15 residues. The V segment lost 4 bases and the J segment 8 bases; nucleotides outside the gene matches: 11. Germline V lookup: CDR1 SGHTA, CDR2 FQGTGA. CDR3 DNA sequence: TGTGCCAGCAGCTCCAGACTAGCACCGCAAGATGAGCAGTTCTTC. Translating gives CASSSRLAPQDEQFF.